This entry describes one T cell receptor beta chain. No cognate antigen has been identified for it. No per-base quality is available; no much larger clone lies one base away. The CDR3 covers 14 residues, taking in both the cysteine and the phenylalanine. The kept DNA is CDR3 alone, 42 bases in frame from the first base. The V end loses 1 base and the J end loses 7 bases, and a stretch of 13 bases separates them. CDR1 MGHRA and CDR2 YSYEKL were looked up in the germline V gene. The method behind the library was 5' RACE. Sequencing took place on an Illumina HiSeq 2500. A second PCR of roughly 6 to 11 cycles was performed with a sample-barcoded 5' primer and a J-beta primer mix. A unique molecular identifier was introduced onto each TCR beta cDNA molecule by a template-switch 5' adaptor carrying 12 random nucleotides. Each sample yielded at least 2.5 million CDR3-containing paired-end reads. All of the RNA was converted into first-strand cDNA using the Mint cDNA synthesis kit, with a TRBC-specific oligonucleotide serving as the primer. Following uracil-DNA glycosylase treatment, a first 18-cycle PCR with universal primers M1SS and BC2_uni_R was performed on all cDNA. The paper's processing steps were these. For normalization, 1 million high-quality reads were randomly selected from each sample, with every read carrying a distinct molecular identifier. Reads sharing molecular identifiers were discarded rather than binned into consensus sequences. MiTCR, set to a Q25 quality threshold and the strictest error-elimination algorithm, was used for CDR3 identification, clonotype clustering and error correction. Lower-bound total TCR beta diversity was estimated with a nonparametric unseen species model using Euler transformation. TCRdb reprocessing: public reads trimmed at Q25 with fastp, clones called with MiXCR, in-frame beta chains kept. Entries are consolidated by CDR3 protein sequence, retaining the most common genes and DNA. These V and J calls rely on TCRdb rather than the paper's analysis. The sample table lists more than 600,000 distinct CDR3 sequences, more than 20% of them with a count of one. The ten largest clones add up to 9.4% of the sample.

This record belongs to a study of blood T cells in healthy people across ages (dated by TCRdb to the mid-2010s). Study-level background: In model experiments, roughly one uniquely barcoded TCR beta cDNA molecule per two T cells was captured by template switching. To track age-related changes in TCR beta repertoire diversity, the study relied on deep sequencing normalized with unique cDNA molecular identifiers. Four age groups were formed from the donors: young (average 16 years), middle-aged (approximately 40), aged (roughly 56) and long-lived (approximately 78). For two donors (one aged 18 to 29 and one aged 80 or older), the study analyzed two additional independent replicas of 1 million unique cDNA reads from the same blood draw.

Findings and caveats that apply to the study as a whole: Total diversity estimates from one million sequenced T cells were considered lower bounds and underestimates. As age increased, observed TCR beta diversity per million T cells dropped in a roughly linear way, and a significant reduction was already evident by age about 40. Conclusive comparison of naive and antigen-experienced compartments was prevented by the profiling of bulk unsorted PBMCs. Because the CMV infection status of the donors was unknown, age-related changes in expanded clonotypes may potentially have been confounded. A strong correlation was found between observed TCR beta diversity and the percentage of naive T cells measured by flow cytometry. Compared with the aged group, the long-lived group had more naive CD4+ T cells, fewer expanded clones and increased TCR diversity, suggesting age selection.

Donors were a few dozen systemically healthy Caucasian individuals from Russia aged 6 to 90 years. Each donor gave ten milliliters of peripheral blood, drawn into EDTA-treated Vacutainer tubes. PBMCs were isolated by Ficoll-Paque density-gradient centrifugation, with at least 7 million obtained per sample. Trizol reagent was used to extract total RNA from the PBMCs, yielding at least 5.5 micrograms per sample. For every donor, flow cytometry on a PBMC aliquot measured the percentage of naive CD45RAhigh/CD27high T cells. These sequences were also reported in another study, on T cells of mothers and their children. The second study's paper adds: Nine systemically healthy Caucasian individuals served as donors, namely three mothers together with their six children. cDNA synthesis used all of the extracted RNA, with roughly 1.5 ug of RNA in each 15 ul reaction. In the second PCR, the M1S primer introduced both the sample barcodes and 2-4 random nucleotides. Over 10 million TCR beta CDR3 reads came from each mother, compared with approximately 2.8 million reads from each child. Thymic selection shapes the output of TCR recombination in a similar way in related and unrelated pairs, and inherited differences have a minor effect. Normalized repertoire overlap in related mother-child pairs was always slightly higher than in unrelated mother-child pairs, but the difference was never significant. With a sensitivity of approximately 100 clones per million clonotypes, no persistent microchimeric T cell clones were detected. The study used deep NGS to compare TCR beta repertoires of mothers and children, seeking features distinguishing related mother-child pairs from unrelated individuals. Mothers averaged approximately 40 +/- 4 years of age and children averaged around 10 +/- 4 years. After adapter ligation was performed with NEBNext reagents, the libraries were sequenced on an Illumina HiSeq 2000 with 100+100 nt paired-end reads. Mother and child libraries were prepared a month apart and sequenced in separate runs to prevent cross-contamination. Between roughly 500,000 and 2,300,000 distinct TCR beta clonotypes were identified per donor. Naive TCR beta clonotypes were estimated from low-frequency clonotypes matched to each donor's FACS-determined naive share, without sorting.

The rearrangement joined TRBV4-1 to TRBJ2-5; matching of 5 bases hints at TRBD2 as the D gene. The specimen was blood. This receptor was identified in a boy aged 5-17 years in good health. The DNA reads TGCGCCAGCAGCCAAGTCTCGGAACGGGGGACCCAGTACTTC. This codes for CASSQVSERGTQYF.